This T cell receptor beta chain is drawn from a study of CD8 T cells in ankylosing spondylitis. For TCR beta, libraries came from quantitative 5'-RACE with molecular barcodes. MiXCR was run by TCRdb on the 5' RACE reads, yielding one entry per CDR3 protein. Of 700,000 or so distinct CDR3 sequences listed, over 15% are singletons. Study-level points and caveats: Several highly homologous variants made up a TCR beta motif that seemed to typify ankylosing spondylitis blood.

As concerns this clonotype: Antigen: not known.

The CDR3 contains 17 residues. Losses at the gene ends were 5 bases for V and 1 base for J; bases not matched to a gene: 11. Sequenced sample: blood, either unsorted or a sorted T cell fraction (not recorded which). This sequence joins TRBV12-3 or TRBV12-4 and TRBJ2-1, with 7 bases aligning to TRBD1. The TCR sequence derives from a male donor with ankylosing spondylitis. The CDR3 here is CASSGAGTVYSYNEQFF. DNA of the CDR3: TGTGCCAGCAGTGGAGCCGGGACAGTTTATTCCTACAATGAGCAGTTCTTC.